The T cell receptor (beta chain) described here comes from a study of T cells expressing NK-cell markers. TCRdb derives one entry per CDR3 protein from the 5' RACE reads, leaving out DNA. The specimen's table records about 440,000 distinct CDR3 sequences. The germline CDR1 and CDR2 sequences are DFQATT and SNEGSKA (reference sequence). This CDR3 region has 12 residues. The V and J genes are TRBV20-1 and TRBJ2-7; TCRdb's D call, TRBD1, is unchecked because there is no DNA. Material: blood T cells: a sorted CD56 or NKG2C T cell subset, CD4+ or CD8+ T cells, or bulk PBMC T cells (not recorded which). The receptor was isolated from a woman aged 18 to 75 in good health. The CDR3 sequence is CSAGTGENEQYF.